This T cell receptor (beta chain) was obtained from a study of T cell changes during pregnancy in multiple sclerosis. Repertoires were generated with immunoSEQ multiplex PCR, while TCRdb's copy carries only in-frame clones and drops some. The repertoire consists of about 36,000 clones, with roughly 93% occurring once and the leading ten covering over 0.4%. V was pared by 7 bases and J by 3 bases, with 5 bases of the junction left unmatched. CDR3 size: 13 residues. Germline V gives CDR1 LNHDA, CDR2 SQIVND (reference sequence). Sequencing was performed on CD4+ T cells from peripheral blood mononuclear cells, taken in the first trimester of pregnancy. The chain joins TRBV19 to TRBJ1-2; TRBD1 matches 7 bases. The TCR sequence derives from a female donor with multiple sclerosis, enrolled in a pregnancy study. CDR3 coding DNA: TGTGCCAGTACTCGACAGGGCTACTATGGCTACACCTTC. It encodes CASTRQGYYGYTF.